One sample yielded the 21 T cell receptor beta chains listed below, sequenced in a study of blood T cell repertoires in COVID-19. TCRdb keeps only in-frame clones here, not all; method: immunoSEQ multiplex PCR. This table has fewer than 250,000 clones, 84% appearing once. Sequencing was done on a sample of peripheral blood. The receptors here all came from a man aged 25 to 45 with active or convalescent COVID-19.

The rearrangement joins TRBV5-1 to TRBJ2-3, with a weak D call TRBD2 (7 bases). Deletions cut 4 bases from V and 4 bases from J, with 16 bases between. This CDR3 has 15 residues. Per germline, CDR1 SGHRS and CDR2 YFSETQ. The DNA for the CDR3 is TGCGCCAGCAGCCCGGGGGGCTCTATGTCAGATACGCAGTATTTT. Protein: CASSPGGSMSDTQYF.

This chain uses TRBV5-6 with TRBJ1-2; TRBD1 might be the D (5 bases). Trimming took off 4 bases at V and 5 bases at J, with 18 bases between the two ends. Germline CDR1 reads SGHDT; CDR2 reads YYEEEE. The CDR3 runs to 15 residues. CDR3 residues: CASSPPSGGAYGYTF. CDR3 DNA sequence: TGTGCCAGCAGCCCACCTAGCGGTGGGGCTTATGGCTACACCTTC.

The rearrangement joins TRBV2 to TRBJ2-7; a weak D match, TRBD1 (6 bases). CDR3 size: 13 residues. CDR1 is SNHLY and CDR2 is FYNNEI in the germline V gene. The V end lost 7 bases, the J end lost 4 bases, and 14 bases lay between the germline ends. The chain's CDR3 is CASTPGQVYEQYF. CDR3 in DNA: TGTGCCAGCACGCCGGGACAAGTATACGAGCAGTACTTC.

This clone appeared a single time. In nucleotides, the CDR3 is TGTGCCAGCAGCCTGCTTCAGGGGGGTAGTGAAAAACTGTTTTTT. Translated: CASSLLQGGSEKLFF. This chain connects TRBV28 to TRBJ1-4, with 7 positions matching TRBD1. The junction had 11 bases not matched to a gene; V was cut back by 6 bases and J by 7 bases. This CDR3 spans 15 amino acids. Per germline, CDR1 MDHEN and CDR2 SYDVKM. The full variable domain, its missing parts supplied by reference TRBV28 and TRBJ1-4, is DVKVTQSSRYLVKRTGEKVFLECVQDMDHENMFWYRQDPGLGLRLIYFSYDVKMKEKGDIPEGYSVSREKKERFSLILESASTNQTSMYLCASSLLQGGSEKLFFGSGTQLSVL.

The chain uses TRBV11-2 and TRBJ2-5; 8 nucleotides line up with TRBD1. Trimming took 1 base from V and 3 from J; bases not matched to a gene: 7. This CDR3 contains 16 residues. Germline loops: CDR1 SGHAT, CDR2 FQNNGV. CDR3 in DNA: TGTGCCAGCAGCTTAGGGTGGACAGGGCCCAAAGAGACCCAGTACTTC. Its translation is CASSLGWTGPKETQYF.

The chain has TRBV13 and TRBJ1-2; TRBD1 might be the D (6 bases). There are 13 residues in the CDR3. CDR1 is PRHDT and CDR2 is FYEKMQ in the germline V gene (reference sequence). The V gene lost 3 bases and the J gene lost 2 bases, with 7 bases spanning the gap. CDR3 DNA: TGTGCCAGCAGCTTTGACAGGAACTATGGCTACACCTTC. Amino acid sequence: CASSFDRNYGYTF.

A single count supports this clone. V gene TRBV18 combines with J gene TRBJ2-7; 11 bases are shared with TRBD1. The CDR3 has 14 amino acids. Trimming cost V 4 bases and J 2 bases; bases outside gene matches: 1. The germline V gene encodes CDR1 KGHSH and CDR2 LQKENI. The CDR3 coding sequence is TGTGCCAGCTCACAGGGACAGGGGGCCTACGAGCAGTACTTC. This codes for CASSQGQGAYEQYF.

This chain links TRBV19 with TRBJ2-1; a possible D gene is TRBD2 (5 bases). The V end lost 5 bases, the J end lost 6 bases, and 17 bases lay between the germline ends. This CDR3 is 15 amino acids long. Germline V gene data show CDR1 as LNHDA and CDR2 as SQIVND (reference sequence). CDR3 residues: CASSPQSTGSNEQFF. CDR3 nucleotide sequence: TGTGCCAGTAGTCCCCAGAGCACGGGATCCAATGAGCAGTTCTTC.

This clone was found once. This CDR3 reads CASSPPLWNTEAFF. The CDR3 DNA sequence: TGTGCCAGCAGCCCCCCCTTGTGGAACACTGAAGCTTTCTTT. J is TRBJ1-1 and V is TRBV5-8; D not certain. Per the germline V gene, CDR1 is SGHTS and CDR2 is YDEGEE. V lost 4 bases to trimming and J lost 1 base, with 11 bases between them. This CDR3 has 14 residues.

The rearrangement links TRBV6-6 to TRBJ1-5, with a tentative D call TRBD1 (6 bases). The CDR3 consists of 15 residues. Germline V gives CDR1 MNHNY, CDR2 SVGAGI (reference sequence). V dropped 6 bases and J dropped 4 bases, with 16 bases sitting between them. CDR3 amino acids: CASREGGVLNQPQHF. CDR3 sequence (DNA): TGTGCCAGCAGGGAGGGGGGGGTGTTAAATCAGCCCCAGCATTTT.

The chain uses TRBV2 and TRBJ1-2, with 7 bases identical to TRBD1. The germline V gene encodes CDR1 SNHLY and CDR2 FYNNEI. This CDR3 is built from 13 residues. Trimming removed 8 bases from V and 8 bases from J; junction bases left unmatched: 11. The CDR3 DNA reads as TGTGCCAGCTTGAGACAGGGAGTAAGCGGCTACACCTTC. Amino acid sequence: CASLRQGVSGYTF.

This chain uses TRBV28 with TRBJ1-2; D is uncertain. Germline CDR1 MDHEN, CDR2 SYDVKM. The CDR3 is 14 amino acids. Between the trimmed V and J ends, which lost 10 bases and 8 bases, there was a span of 23 bases. The chain's CDR3 is CATVDAGNLRGYTF. The DNA of the CDR3 is TGTGCCACGGTGGACGCGGGGAATTTACGAGGCTACACCTTC.

The V gene is TRBV7-3, the J gene TRBJ2-1; TRBD2 aligns across 11 bases. This CDR3 is built from 21 residues. V was pared by 1 base and J by 7 bases, with 21 bases of the junction left unmatched. Per germline, CDR1 SGHTA and CDR2 FQGTGA. The CDR3 spells CASSLREGTARLAGTLNEQFF. CDR3 DNA: TGTGCCAGCAGCTTAAGGGAAGGGACAGCACGACTAGCGGGAACACTAAATGAGCAGTTCTTC.

The chain carries TRBV7-2 and TRBJ2-1, with TRBD2 matching over 8 bases. Germline loops: CDR1 SGHTA, CDR2 FQGNSA. V shed 5 bases and J 5 bases; nucleotides not matched to a gene: 8. The CDR3 runs to 15 residues. The CDR3 region is CASSEGLAVNNEQFF. The CDR3 DNA sequence: TGTGCCAGCAGCGAAGGACTAGCTGTGAACAATGAGCAGTTCTTC.

This clone was detected only once. This chain links TRBV7-9 with TRBJ2-1; 8 bases are a match to TRBD2. The CDR3 totals 15 residues. Germline V gene data show CDR1 as SEHNR and CDR2 as FQNEAQ (reference sequence). With 5 bases clipped from V and 8 bases from J, the junction kept 11 bases outside the gene matches. The CDR3 here is CASSPLKGAGDEQFF. CDR3 coding DNA: TGTGCCAGCAGCCCCTTGAAAGGAGCGGGGGATGAGCAGTTCTTC.

This chain uses TRBV30 with TRBJ2-5, with TRBD1 matching over 8 bases. With V trimmed by 4 bases and J by 9 bases, 19 bases remained unmatched. The CDR3 spans 16 residues. Looked up from germline, CDR1 is GTSNPN and CDR2 is SVGIG (reference sequence). CDR3 bases: TGTGCCTGGACCCAACCCACCGGGACAGGACTCTCGGCCCAGTACTTC. Translating gives CAWTQPTGTGLSAQYF.

This clone was picked up one time. The chain couples TRBV25-1 to TRBJ1-2; 9 positions match TRBD1. CDR1 is MGHDK, CDR2 SYGVNS, per germline. V lost 5 bases and J lost 5; bases outside the gene matches: 3. The CDR3 consists of 13 residues. The CDR3 bases are TGTGCCAGCAGTCTTGGGACAGGGTATGGCTACACCTTC. Amino acids: CASSLGTGYGYTF.

V is TRBV4-1 and J is TRBJ2-2; D gene uncertain. The length of the CDR3 is 13 residues. Germline values: CDR1 MGHRA, CDR2 YSYEKL. V lost 0 bases and J lost 8, with 7 bases in between. CDR3 nucleotides: TGCGCCAGCAGCCAAGAAGCTTCGGGGGAGCTGTTTTTT. Its protein is CASSQEASGELFF.

The rearrangement links TRBV6-5 to TRBJ2-7; D possibly corresponds to TRBD2 (7 bases). Trimming pared 7 bases from V and 6 bases from J, leaving 10 bases between. The CDR3 length is 11 residues. CDR1 is MNHEY and CDR2 is SVGAGI in the germline V gene. CDR3 DNA: TGTGCCAGCACCCGGGGGGCCGAGCAGTACTTC. The encoded protein is CASTRGAEQYF.

This clone was observed once. The CDR3 region has the DNA TGTGCCAGCAGTTTAGCGGGAGGCCGGGGGGAGACCCAGTACTTC. This translates into CASSLAGGRGETQYF. The V and J genes are TRBV27 and TRBJ2-5, with 8 bases matching TRBD2. Germline V lookup: CDR1 MNHEY, CDR2 SMNVEV (reference sequence). This CDR3 has 15 amino acids. V shed 2 bases, J shed 5 bases, and the junction held 7 bases outside the gene matches.

The chain employs TRBV25-1 and TRBJ1-2; 10 bases map to TRBD1. The CDR3 runs 12 residues. Losses at the gene ends were 8 bases for V and 8 bases for J; bases not matched to a gene: 5. CDR1 and CDR2 (germline): MGHDK, SYGVNS. The CDR3 region is CASGTGARGYTF. CDR3 nucleotide sequence: TGTGCCAGCGGGACAGGGGCGCGAGGCTACACCTTC.